The 28 T cell receptor beta chains given below trace back to one sample, sequenced in a study of response to subunit inactivated influenza vaccine. TCRdb re-derived calls from the RT-PCR reads in MiXCR, one entry per CDR3 protein. The sample has about 700,000 distinct CDR3 sequences; approximately 13% are singletons. Sequences were derived from PBMCs from blood, sampled 14 to 15 days before vaccination. These receptors all stem from a man in his fifties or sixties who received an inactivated influenza vaccine.

This chain uses TRBV7-9 with TRBJ2-1; no reliable D call. Germline loops: CDR1 SEHNR, CDR2 FQNEAQ (reference sequence). This CDR3 is built from 14 residues. The V end lost 5 bases, the J end lost 0 bases, and 8 bases lay between the germline ends. CDR3 nucleotides: TGTGCCAGCAGCCGTCCTGGCTCCTACAATGAGCAGTTCTTC. Its protein is CASSRPGSYNEQFF.

The V and J genes are TRBV12-3 or TRBV12-4 and TRBJ2-3; 8 positions match TRBD2. This CDR3 contains 15 residues. Losses at the gene ends were 6 bases for V and 7 bases for J; bases not matched to a gene: 12. The CDR3 nucleotides are TGTGCCAGCAGATTTACTAGCGGTCCAGGAAATACGCAGTATTTT. It codes for CASRFTSGPGNTQYF.

This clonotype was seen more than once but under ten times. This chain uses TRBV29-1 with TRBJ1-1; D is unresolved. Germline V lookup: CDR1 SQVTM, CDR2 ANQGSEA. Trimming stripped 2 bases from V and 8 bases from J, with 15 bases between. The CDR3 is 13 amino acids. The CDR3 loop is CSVEKDGYGEAFF. The CDR3 DNA reads as TGCAGCGTTGAAAAGGATGGGTACGGAGAAGCTTTCTTT.

This clonotype showed up just a few times. V and J are TRBV19 and TRBJ1-5, with D perhaps TRBD1 (6 bases). Trimming removed 3 bases at V and 4 bases at J, with 13 bases between. The CDR3 loop spans 15 amino acids. The germline V gene encodes CDR1 LNHDA and CDR2 SQIVND (reference sequence). CDR3 region: CASSITGQGNQPQHF. CDR3 nucleotides: TGTGCCAGTAGTATTACTGGGCAGGGGAATCAGCCCCAGCATTTT.

Many counts were recorded for this clonotype. The rearrangement links TRBV7-9 to TRBJ1-3; 7 bases line up with TRBD1. With V trimmed by 0 bases and J by 0 bases, 5 bases remained unmatched. The CDR3 consists of 17 residues. The germline V gene encodes CDR1 SEHNR and CDR2 FQNEAQ (reference sequence). The DNA for the CDR3 is TGTGCCAGCAGCTTAGCGACAGGGCCCTTCTCTGGAAACACCATATATTTT. It yields the protein CASSLATGPFSGNTIYF.

This clonotype occurred many times. The rearrangement joins TRBV20-1 to TRBJ2-1, with 9 bases fitting TRBD2. Germline trimming cut 4 bases from V and 8 bases from J; bases unmatched to any gene: 12. This CDR3 has 15 amino acids. Germline V lookup: CDR1 DFQATT, CDR2 SNEGSKA (reference sequence). CDR3: CSANQVAGVIDEQFF. The CDR3 nucleotides are TGCAGTGCTAACCAGGTAGCGGGAGTGATTGATGAGCAGTTCTTC.

This clonotype was seen a handful of times. The chain couples TRBV2 to TRBJ2-4; no definite D call. This CDR3 contains 13 residues. Trimming took off 7 bases at V and 8 bases at J, with 15 bases between the two ends. CDR1 and CDR2 (germline): SNHLY, FYNNEI. CDR3 protein: CASKKGLVDIQYF. The CDR3 DNA sequence: TGTGCCAGCAAAAAGGGCCTCGTGGACATTCAGTACTTC.

This clonotype was detected a few times. The rearrangement joins TRBV6-2 or TRBV6-3 to TRBJ2-1; 12 bases are a match to TRBD2. CDR1 MNHEY and CDR2 SVGEGT come from the germline V gene. J gave up 7 bases and V 0 bases, and 7 bases lay outside the gene matches. The CDR3 is made up of 17 amino acids. CDR3 loop: CASSYSPSGREINEQFF. The CDR3, as DNA: TGTGCCAGCAGTTACTCGCCTAGCGGGAGGGAGATTAATGAGCAGTTCTTC.

This clonotype was detected a few times. The gene calls are TRBV2 and TRBJ2-2, with D possibly TRBD2 on 5 matching bases. The CDR3 runs 14 residues. Germline lookup yields CDR1 SNHLY and CDR2 FYNNEI. Deletions cut 1 base from V and 9 bases from J, with 12 bases between. In DNA form, the CDR3 reads TGTGCCAGCAGTGAAGTACGAGGGCCCCGGGAGCTGTTTTTT. It codes for CASSEVRGPRELFF.

The chain links TRBV12-3 or TRBV12-4 to TRBJ2-2; TRBD2 matches 11 bases. The CDR3 spans 17 residues. J gave up 13 bases and V 7 bases, and 20 bases lay outside the gene matches. The CDR3 loop reads CASKLSNSGTSGWGLFF. The CDR3 DNA reads TGTGCCAGCAAGTTGAGTAACAGCGGGACTAGCGGTTGGGGGCTGTTTTTT.

This sequence joins TRBV4-1 and TRBJ2-2, with D unresolved. V was pared by 1 base and J by 5 bases, with 23 bases between. Germline assignment: CDR1 MGHRA and CDR2 YSYEKL. CDR3 size: 19 residues. The CDR3 loop is CASSQGSPWAGRGTGELFF. The CDR3, as DNA: TGCGCCAGCAGCCAAGGATCCCCGTGGGCAGGTCGTGGGACCGGGGAGCTGTTTTTT.

This clonotype was observed a few times. The rearrangement joins TRBV28 to TRBJ2-3; 8 bases are a match to TRBD2. V shed 10 bases and J 2 bases; nucleotides not matched to a gene: 11. This CDR3 is built from 15 residues. The V gene's germline CDR1 is MDHEN and CDR2 SYDVKM. CDR3: CATKQRGGYTDTQYF. In nucleotides, the CDR3 is TGTGCCACCAAACAACGCGGGGGGTACACAGATACGCAGTATTTT.

This clonotype has more than one count but fewer than ten. The rearrangement joins TRBV12-3 or TRBV12-4 to TRBJ2-1; tentative D call: TRBD2 (5 bases). CDR3 length: 12 amino acids. Trimming pared 6 bases from V and 6 bases from J, leaving 9 bases between. CDR3 bases: TGTGCCAGCAGGGTCGGGGTCAATGAGCAGTTCTTC. This codes for CASRVGVNEQFF.

This clonotype has more than one count but fewer than ten. In DNA, the CDR3 is TGCGCCAGCAGTTACGTGATGAACACTGAAGCTTTCTTT. This sequence encodes CASSYVMNTEAFF. This chain links TRBV5-1 with TRBJ1-1; no definite D call. Germline V gene sequence: CDR1 SGHRS, CDR2 YFSETQ. V was shortened by 5 bases and J by 0 bases, with 8 bases between the two germline ends. CDR3 length: 13 residues.

The chain uses TRBV6-5 and TRBJ2-5; a possible D gene is TRBD1 (5 bases). CDR1 and CDR2 (germline): MNHEY, SVGAGI. Trimming took off 2 bases at V and 1 base at J, with 14 bases between the two ends. This CDR3 has 16 amino acids. Here the CDR3 DNA reads TGTGCCAGCAGTTACGCTCCAGGGCCTCTCCAAGAGACCCAGTACTTC. It translates to CASSYAPGPLQETQYF.

This clonotype has only a few counts. The gene calls are TRBV3-1 and TRBJ1-1; 7 positions match TRBD1. The CDR3 covers 14 residues. Germline CDR1 LGHDT, CDR2 YNNKEL (reference sequence). Trimming took 6 bases from V and 4 from J; bases not matched to a gene: 8. For the CDR3, the DNA is TGTGCCAGCAGTCGAACGACAGGGAGCACTGAAGCTTTCTTT. It encodes CASSRTTGSTEAFF.

This clonotype was counted between two and nine times. V gene TRBV6-6 combines with J gene TRBJ1-2; D gene uncertain. This CDR3 region has 13 residues. Germline assignment: CDR1 MNHNY and CDR2 SVGAGI (reference sequence). V lost 2 bases and J lost 1, with 5 bases in between. The CDR3 bases are TGTGCCAGCAGTTACCTCAATAACTATGGCTACACCTTC. Protein: CASSYLNNYGYTF.

This sequence joins TRBV6-1 and TRBJ2-6; D might be TRBD1 (5 bases). Germline loops: CDR1 MNHNS, CDR2 SASEGT. V was clipped by 6 bases and J by 2 bases, with 11 bases between them. The CDR3 runs 15 residues. DNA of the CDR3: TGTGCCAGCAGCTGGCTCAGGGCTGGGGCCAACGTCCTGACTTTC. Translated, it gives CASSWLRAGANVLTF.

Only a few counts were recorded for this clonotype. V gene TRBV6-6 combines with J gene TRBJ2-7; D perhaps matches TRBD1 (7 bases). V lost 11 bases to trimming and J lost 1 base, with 15 bases between them. The CDR3 totals 13 residues. Germline-derived CDR1 and CDR2 are MNHNY and SVGAGI (reference sequence). CDR3 coding DNA: TGTGCCTCCGCGGAGGGGGCGTCCTACGAGCAGTACTTC. Residues: CASAEGASYEQYF.

This clonotype was observed at least ten times. The chain links TRBV29-1 to TRBJ2-1, with a possible D match to TRBD2 (6 bases). The CDR3 consists of 14 residues. Germline V gene lookup returns CDR1 SQVTM and CDR2 ANQGSEA. Trimming shortened V by 3 bases and J by 9 bases, and 18 bases separated the two germline ends. The CDR3 DNA reads as TGCAGCGTTGAGGCGGGATCGTATAACGGTGAGCAGTTCTTC. Residues: CSVEAGSYNGEQFF.

The gene calls are TRBV4-2 and TRBJ1-5; maybe TRBD1 (6 bases). Germline assignment: CDR1 LGHNA and CDR2 YNFKEQ. The V and J ends lost 4 bases and 0 bases respectively, with 22 bases between them. This CDR3 has 19 amino acids. The CDR3 sequence is CASSRESLTGLYSNQPQHF. The DNA of the CDR3 is TGTGCCAGCAGCCGCGAATCCCTGACAGGTTTGTATAGCAATCAGCCCCAGCATTTT.

This clonotype has a handful of counts. This sequence joins TRBV20-1 and TRBJ2-3, with TRBD2 matching over 11 bases. Germline V gene sequence: CDR1 DFQATT, CDR2 SNEGSKA (reference sequence). The CDR3 is 14 amino acids. The CDR3 DNA reads TGCTCAGGGACTAGCGGTCCTAGCACAGATACGCAGTATTTT. Its protein product is CSGTSGPSTDTQYF.

In this sample, this clonotype turned up a few times. The rearrangement joins TRBV28 to TRBJ1-3, with D unclear. The CDR3 runs 16 residues. With 2 bases removed from V and 0 bases from J, the gap between germline ends came to 11 bases. Germline values: CDR1 MDHEN, CDR2 SYDVKM. The CDR3 loop is CASSLPRRSSGNTIYF. The CDR3 region has the DNA TGTGCCAGCAGTTTACCCCGACGGAGCTCTGGAAACACCATATATTTT.

V gene TRBV30 combines with J gene TRBJ2-5; TRBD2 might be the D (6 bases). Germline CDR1 GTSNPN, CDR2 SVGIG (reference sequence). This CDR3 spans 17 amino acids. The V and J ends lost 0 bases and 5 bases respectively, with 22 bases between them. The CDR3 nucleotides read TGTGCCTGGAGTGTACTAGGCCCTCCTGGGGGGATGGAGACCCAGTACTTC. It yields the protein CAWSVLGPPGGMETQYF.

The rearrangement uses TRBV20-1 and TRBJ1-1; D unclear. CDR1 is DFQATT and CDR2 is SNEGSKA in the germline V gene (reference sequence). This CDR3 contains 12 residues. The V and J ends lost 3 bases and 4 bases respectively, with 9 bases between them. Here the CDR3 DNA reads TGCAGTGCTAGTCTCCTCGCCACTGAAGCTTTCTTT. It yields the protein CSASLLATEAFF.

The genes are TRBV6-2 or TRBV6-3 and TRBJ2-6; a weak D match, TRBD1 (6 bases). Trimming removed 8 bases from V and 4 bases from J, with 18 bases in between. Germline lookup yields CDR1 MNHEY and CDR2 SVGEGT. This CDR3 region has 16 residues. This CDR3 reads CASETKTGLGANVLTF. Here the CDR3 DNA reads TGTGCCAGCGAAACTAAAACAGGGCTAGGGGCCAACGTCCTGACTTTC.

This clonotype showed up just a few times. This chain joins TRBV6-1 and TRBJ2-5, with TRBD2 matching over 9 bases. This CDR3 is 18 amino acids long. CDR1 is MNHNS and CDR2 is SASEGT in the germline V gene. The trim removed 8 bases at V and 4 bases at J, leaving 20 bases unmatched. In nucleotides, the CDR3 is TGTGCCAGCGGGCCTCGGGGGCGGGAGGGCCGAGGGAGAGAGACCCAGTACTTC. Protein product: CASGPRGREGRGRETQYF.

This rearrangement joins TRBV3-1 to TRBJ1-1; 8 nucleotides agree with TRBD1. Trimming took 5 bases from V and 13 from J; bases not matched to a gene: 6. Germline V gene lookup returns CDR1 LGHDT and CDR2 YNNKEL (reference sequence). This CDR3 has 11 residues. The CDR3 protein is CASSSDRGYFF. DNA of the CDR3: TGTGCCAGCAGCTCTGACAGGGGATATTTCTTT.